These 4 T cell receptor beta chains were sequenced from one sample in a study of blood T cell repertoires in COVID-19. Sequencing was performed with immunoSEQ multiplex PCR; in TCRdb, only in-frame clones are kept and a portion is missing. The sample contains 300,000 to 400,000 clones, 70% to 90% of which appear only once. The specimen sequenced was PBMCs or T cells enriched from blood (not recorded which). The origin of the receptors is a young woman who had recovered from COVID-19.

The chain combines TRBV19 with TRBJ1-1, with TRBD1 as a possible D gene (6 bases). The CDR3 is 13 amino acids. Trimming removed 8 bases from V and 7 bases from J, with 17 bases in between. The germline V gene has CDR1 LNHDA and CDR2 SQIVND (reference sequence). The CDR3 bases are TGTGCCAGTCAACAGGGAGCGCGCGGTGAAGCTTTCTTT. This sequence encodes CASQQGARGEAFF.

V usage is TRBV20-1 and J usage is TRBJ1-5, with 8 bases fitting TRBD1. Losses at the gene ends were 3 bases for V and 6 bases for J; bases not matched to a gene: 7. This CDR3 has 14 amino acids. CDR1 and CDR2 from the germline V gene are DFQATT and SNEGSKA (reference sequence). CDR3 DNA: TGCAGTGCTAGTTCGTCAGGGGGCAGTCAGCCCCAGCATTTT. Encoded protein: CSASSSGGSQPQHF.

The chain is built from TRBV19 and TRBJ2-2; no firm D call. Trimming removed 5 bases from V and 3 bases from J, with 13 bases in between. CDR3 length: 15 residues. Germline V lookup: CDR1 LNHDA, CDR2 SQIVND (reference sequence). In nucleotides, the CDR3 is TGTGCCAGTAGTTCGTACAGTCCACACACCGGGGAGCTGTTTTTT. Its translation: CASSSYSPHTGELFF.

The chain joins TRBV28 to TRBJ1-5; TRBD1 matches 7 bases. The J segment lost 4 bases and the V segment lost 4 bases, leaving 4 bases of the junction unmatched. This CDR3 comprises 14 residues. Germline CDR1 MDHEN, CDR2 SYDVKM. CDR3 in amino acids: CASSSDRANQPQHF. The CDR3 bases are TGTGCCAGCAGTTCCGACAGGGCAAATCAGCCCCAGCATTTT.